This section outlines one T cell receptor (beta chain) sequence together with its context. This sample was included in a study of beta chain features in type 1 diabetes. The investigators reverse transcribed all of the isolated RNA, so they sequenced expressed TCRB transcripts. An average of about 3.57 million reads was obtained for naive, central memory and regulatory T cell samples. Profiling relied on immunoSEQ multiplex PCR, and the TCRdb table lists in-frame clones only, not all of them. The profile shows fewer than 350,000 clones, about 8% of them singletons. Via CD45RO/CCR7/CD25/CD127/CD95/CD27, cells of the CD4+ naive, central memory, regulatory and stem cell-like memory subsets were sorted. The CDR3 length is 18 residues. Germline V gene data show CDR1 as SEHNR and CDR2 as FQNEAQ (reference sequence). Unmatched junction bases numbered 18, after V lost 7 bases and J lost 4 bases.

Sequenced input: central memory CD4+ T cells from blood. The chain employs TRBV7-9 and TRBJ2-3; 9 nucleotides align to TRBD2. The receptor's source is a woman younger than 35 in good health. CDR3 sequence: CASISGSRGGRGADTQYF. The CDR3 region has the DNA TGTGCCAGCATCTCCGGGTCGCGGGGGGGCCGTGGCGCAGATACGCAGTATTTT.